These T cell receptor beta chains were read from a single sample in a study of cytomegalovirus exposure and HLA in healthy donors. The assay was immunoSEQ multiplex PCR, and TCRdb's table has in-frame clones only and misses some. The table shows 160,000 or so clones, with around four fifths occurring only once. The sample was PBMCs. The source is a woman aged 45-60 years in good health and CMV-seronegative. CDR3s include the opening cysteine and the closing phenylalanine or tryptophan. Each record gives: clone size, D gene, J gene, V gene, CDR3 protein, CDR3 DNA. The D gene is left open where the match is weak. The listing skips clone size in some rows; elsewhere it reads once, few, many or a size class.

abundance: -
d_gene: -
j_gene: TRBJ1-3
v_gene: TRBV7-2
CDR3aa: CASSPQMGGTGNTIYF
CDR3nt: TGTGCCAGCAGCCCTCAGATGGGGGGAACAGGAAACACCATATATTTT

abundance: -
d_gene: -
j_gene: TRBJ2-7
v_gene: TRBV7-9
CDR3aa: CASSSTRLRLYEQYF
CDR3nt: TGTGCCAGCAGCTCGACCAGACTTCGACTCTACGAGCAGTACTTC

abundance: -
d_gene: TRBD2
j_gene: TRBJ2-7
v_gene: TRBV11-3
CDR3aa: CASSDRSGSSYEQYF
CDR3nt: TGTGCCAGCAGCGATCGAAGCGGGAGCTCCTACGAGCAGTACTTC

abundance: -
d_gene: TRBD1
j_gene: TRBJ1-2
v_gene: TRBV28
CDR3aa: CASSLVGTAYGYTF
CDR3nt: TGTGCCAGCAGCCTAGTGGGGACAGCCTATGGCTACACCTTC

abundance: -
d_gene: TRBD2
j_gene: TRBJ2-3
v_gene: TRBV23-1
CDR3aa: CASRLAGGPTDTQYF
CDR3nt: TGCGCCAGCAGGTTAGCGGGGGGCCCCACAGATACGCAGTATTTT

abundance: -
d_gene: TRBD1
j_gene: TRBJ2-7
v_gene: TRBV7-9
CDR3aa: CASSHSAGGYEQYF
CDR3nt: TGTGCCAGCAGCCACTCTGCAGGGGGCTACGAGCAGTACTTC

abundance: -
d_gene: -
j_gene: TRBJ2-3
v_gene: TRBV5-1
CDR3aa: CASSFFGGSTDTQYF
CDR3nt: TGCGCCAGCAGCTTCTTTGGCGGTAGCACAGATACGCAGTATTTT

abundance: -
d_gene: -
j_gene: TRBJ1-1
v_gene: TRBV28
CDR3aa: CASSSTIWRYTEAFF
CDR3nt: TGTGCCAGCAGTTCCACTATATGGAGATACACTGAAGCTTTCTTT

abundance: -
d_gene: -
j_gene: TRBJ1-5
v_gene: TRBV19
CDR3aa: CASTSDIPGLIGAQHF
CDR3nt: TGTGCCAGTACCTCGGACATCCCTGGGCTTATTGGGGCCCAGCATTTT

abundance: -
d_gene: -
j_gene: TRBJ1-5
v_gene: TRBV2
CDR3aa: CASSEALPGMGQPQHF
CDR3nt: TGTGCCAGCAGTGAAGCGCTTCCGGGGATGGGTCAGCCCCAGCATTTT

abundance: -
d_gene: -
j_gene: TRBJ2-1
v_gene: TRBV4-3
CDR3aa: CASSQAVDLYNEQFF
CDR3nt: TGCGCCAGCAGCCAAGCGGTAGATCTCTACAATGAGCAGTTCTTC

abundance: -
d_gene: TRBD2
j_gene: TRBJ2-7
v_gene: TRBV6-1
CDR3aa: CASLTPGGGSYEQYF
CDR3nt: TGTGCCAGCCTCACACCGGGAGGGGGCTCCTACGAGCAGTACTTC

abundance: -
d_gene: -
j_gene: TRBJ2-1
v_gene: TRBV4-1
CDR3aa: CASSLDSSGSYNEQFF
CDR3nt: TGCGCCAGCAGCCTCGATTCGAGCGGGTCCTACAATGAGCAGTTCTTC

abundance: -
d_gene: -
j_gene: TRBJ2-2
v_gene: TRBV6-5
CDR3aa: CASSYWTSNTGELFF
CDR3nt: TGTGCCAGCAGTTACTGGACTTCTAACACCGGGGAGCTGTTTTTT

abundance: -
d_gene: TRBD2
j_gene: TRBJ2-3
v_gene: TRBV18
CDR3aa: CASSPPLANTDTQYF
CDR3nt: TGTGCCAGCTCACCACCACTAGCGAACACAGATACGCAGTATTTT

abundance: -
d_gene: -
j_gene: TRBJ1-4
v_gene: TRBV5-4
CDR3aa: CASSLDWGRAPEKLFF
CDR3nt: TGTGCCAGCAGCTTAGATTGGGGGAGGGCTCCGGAAAAACTGTTTTTT

abundance: -
d_gene: -
j_gene: TRBJ1-1
v_gene: TRBV7-2
CDR3aa: CASSLVEAAGTEAFF
CDR3nt: TGTGCCAGCAGCTTAGTGGAGGCTGCGGGCACTGAAGCTTTCTTT

abundance: -
d_gene: TRBD1
j_gene: TRBJ2-5
v_gene: TRBV6-5
CDR3aa: CASSYVRTGGETQYF
CDR3nt: TGTGCCAGCAGTTACGTGCGGACAGGAGGAGAGACCCAGTACTTC

abundance: many
d_gene: -
j_gene: TRBJ2-7
v_gene: TRBV19
CDR3aa: CASSTPGRESGLSYEQYF
CDR3nt: TGTGCCAGTAGCACTCCCGGCAGGGAAAGCGGGCTCTCCTACGAGCAGTACTTC

abundance: -
d_gene: TRBD1
j_gene: TRBJ2-2
v_gene: TRBV7-2
CDR3aa: CASSYRTGTGELFF
CDR3nt: TGTGCCAGCAGCTACCGGACAGGGACCGGGGAGCTGTTTTTT

abundance: -
d_gene: -
j_gene: TRBJ1-2
v_gene: TRBV4-3
CDR3aa: CASSQGPSTRGGYTF
CDR3nt: TGCGCCAGCAGCCAAGGCCCGTCGACAAGGGGCGGCTACACCTTC

abundance: -
d_gene: -
j_gene: TRBJ1-3
v_gene: TRBV30
CDR3aa: CAWRTYGNTIYF
CDR3nt: TGTGCCTGGAGGACTTATGGGAACACCATATATTTT

abundance: -
d_gene: TRBD2
j_gene: TRBJ2-1
v_gene: TRBV6-4
CDR3aa: CASGVAGGTYNEQFF
CDR3nt: TGTGCCAGCGGAGTAGCGGGGGGGACCTACAATGAGCAGTTCTTC

abundance: -
d_gene: -
j_gene: TRBJ1-2
v_gene: TRBV7-2
CDR3aa: CASSLAVGRHGYTF
CDR3nt: TGTGCCAGCAGCTTAGCGGTAGGGAGGCATGGCTACACCTTC

abundance: few
d_gene: -
j_gene: TRBJ1-5
v_gene: TRBV27
CDR3aa: CASSPVWEGYQPQHF
CDR3nt: TGTGCCAGCAGCCCTGTTTGGGAGGGCTATCAGCCCCAGCATTTT

abundance: -
d_gene: TRBD2
j_gene: TRBJ2-1
v_gene: TRBV15
CDR3aa: CATSPSGTSGYNEQFF
CDR3nt: TGTGCCACCAGCCCCTCCGGGACTAGCGGCTACAATGAGCAGTTCTTC

abundance: -
d_gene: TRBD1
j_gene: TRBJ1-2
v_gene: TRBV29-1
CDR3aa: CSGQGTNYGYTF
CDR3nt: TGCAGCGGACAGGGGACTAACTATGGCTACACCTTC

abundance: -
d_gene: TRBD1
j_gene: TRBJ1-6
v_gene: TRBV2
CDR3aa: CASKDREGSPLHF
CDR3nt: TGTGCCAGCAAGGACAGGGAGGGTTCACCCCTCCACTTT

abundance: -
d_gene: TRBD1
j_gene: TRBJ1-4
v_gene: TRBV29-1
CDR3aa: CSVALRWTGEERTNEKLFF
CDR3nt: TGCAGCGTTGCATTACGATGGACAGGGGAGGAAAGAACTAATGAAAAACTGTTTTTT

abundance: -
d_gene: TRBD1
j_gene: TRBJ1-1
v_gene: TRBV5-4
CDR3aa: CASSSPGQMNTEAFF
CDR3nt: TGTGCCAGCAGCTCGCCGGGACAGATGAACACTGAAGCTTTCTTT

abundance: -
d_gene: -
j_gene: TRBJ1-6
v_gene: TRBV2
CDR3aa: CASLQFDSYNSPLHF
CDR3nt: TGTGCCAGCCTCCAATTTGACAGCTATAATTCACCCCTCCACTTT

abundance: -
d_gene: -
j_gene: TRBJ2-3
v_gene: TRBV6-6
CDR3aa: CASTPGQFSTDTQYF
CDR3nt: TGTGCCAGCACTCCCGGACAGTTTAGCACAGATACGCAGTATTTT

abundance: -
d_gene: -
j_gene: TRBJ1-2
v_gene: TRBV28
CDR3aa: CASSLAGIYGYTF
CDR3nt: TGTGCCAGCAGTTTGGCAGGAATCTATGGCTACACCTTC

abundance: -
d_gene: -
j_gene: TRBJ1-1
v_gene: TRBV7-8
CDR3aa: CASSYKPPGEGTEAFF
CDR3nt: TGTGCCAGCAGCTACAAGCCCCCTGGGGAGGGGACTGAAGCTTTCTTT

abundance: -
d_gene: TRBD2
j_gene: TRBJ2-7
v_gene: TRBV28
CDR3aa: CASSSPWSGRGYEQYF
CDR3nt: TGTGCCAGCAGTTCCCCGTGGAGCGGGAGAGGCTACGAGCAGTACTTC

abundance: -
d_gene: -
j_gene: TRBJ2-7
v_gene: TRBV4-3
CDR3aa: CASSQETTEAYEQYF
CDR3nt: TGCGCCAGCAGCCAAGAAACTACCGAGGCCTACGAGCAGTACTTC

abundance: few
d_gene: TRBD1
j_gene: TRBJ1-5
v_gene: TRBV28
CDR3aa: CASCRDRVQPQHF
CDR3nt: TGTGCCAGCTGTCGAGACAGGGTACAGCCCCAGCATTTT

abundance: -
d_gene: TRBD2
j_gene: TRBJ2-7
v_gene: TRBV10-3
CDR3aa: CAISSTSGPYEQYF
CDR3nt: TGTGCCATCAGTTCTACTAGCGGTCCCTACGAGCAGTACTTC

abundance: -
d_gene: -
j_gene: TRBJ2-7
v_gene: TRBV10-3
CDR3aa: CAISESEGSYEQYF
CDR3nt: TGTGCCATCAGTGAGTCAGAAGGGAGCTACGAGCAGTACTTC

abundance: -
d_gene: -
j_gene: TRBJ1-1
v_gene: TRBV10-3
CDR3aa: CAISERGTPEAFF
CDR3nt: TGTGCCATCAGTGAGCGCGGGACCCCTGAAGCTTTCTTT

abundance: -
d_gene: TRBD1
j_gene: TRBJ2-2
v_gene: TRBV4-3
CDR3aa: CASSQGGTGGAGELFF
CDR3nt: TGCGCCAGCAGCCAAGGAGGGACAGGGGGAGCCGGGGAGCTGTTTTTT

abundance: -
d_gene: TRBD2
j_gene: TRBJ2-7
v_gene: TRBV27
CDR3aa: CASSFRDGLAGDPYEQYF
CDR3nt: TGTGCCAGCAGTTTTCGGGATGGGCTAGCGGGAGACCCCTACGAGCAGTACTTC

abundance: -
d_gene: -
j_gene: TRBJ2-2
v_gene: TRBV7-2
CDR3aa: CASSLGLRTGELFF
CDR3nt: TGTGCCAGCAGCTTAGGTTTGAGGACCGGGGAGTTGTTTTTT

abundance: -
d_gene: -
j_gene: TRBJ2-3
v_gene: TRBV2
CDR3aa: CASSGTASTDTQYF
CDR3nt: TGTGCCAGCAGTGGGACAGCTAGCACAGATACGCAGTATTTT

abundance: -
d_gene: TRBD1
j_gene: TRBJ1-1
v_gene: TRBV5-4
CDR3aa: CASSVRQGPTEAFF
CDR3nt: TGTGCCAGCAGCGTGAGACAGGGGCCCACTGAAGCTTTCTTT

abundance: few
d_gene: TRBD2
j_gene: TRBJ2-7
v_gene: TRBV7-9
CDR3aa: CASSLAEPAGGPTYEQYF
CDR3nt: TGTGCCAGCAGCTTAGCGGAACCAGCGGGGGGCCCAACCTACGAGCAGTACTTC